The present TCR beta chain was sequenced within a study of a mutant IDH1 vaccine in newly diagnosed glioma. Across the whole study: Patients got radiotherapy, temozolomide, or both beforehand, and most got both. Points from the study as a whole: Vaccination induced immune responses in over 85% of patients. Pseudoprogression seemed unrelated to changes in top peripheral T cell clonotypes.

The table came from immunoSEQ multiplex PCR; TCRdb's copy has only in-frame clones and leaves some out. The sample has roughly 70,000 clones, 65% to 90% seen once. The time point was: baseline, week 1 (first vaccination visit). Stated treatment: pre-vaccination baseline after standard-of-care therapy. Notes on this clone: Its matching antigen is unknown.

This TCR came from a man in his thirties or forties with glioma. The specimen comprised PBMCs, sampled from a glioma patient treated with radiotherapy, temozolomide or both.

The CDR3 DNA reads TGTGCCAGTAGTACTCTGGGGGAGGGACAGGGGGACTACGAGCAGTACTTC. This encodes CASSTLGEGQGDYEQYF. J is TRBJ2-7 and V is TRBV19; 11 nucleotides align to TRBD1. The V and J ends lost 4 bases and 3 bases, in that order; junction bases with no gene match: 11. Germline lookup yields CDR1 LNHDA and CDR2 SQIVND (reference sequence). The CDR3 contains 17 residues.